This T cell receptor (beta chain) emerged from a study of blood T cell repertoires in COVID-19. Study-level information: Acute and convalescent COVID-19 specimens originated in the United States, Italy and Spain.

The data were produced by immunoSEQ multiplex PCR, yet TCRdb's version contains in-frame clones alone and is incomplete. The data hold about 83,000 clones, with roughly nine tenths observed a single time. The CDR3 consists of 15 residues. The germline CDR1 and CDR2 sequences are SGHTA and FQGNSA. V trimming: 4 bases; J trimming: 8 bases; junction bases outside the gene matches: 8. The sequenced sample consisted of peripheral blood. The clonotype comes from an elderly woman with active or convalescent COVID-19. The chain combines TRBV7-2 with TRBJ2-2; 9 positions agree with TRBD1. CDR3 bases: TGTGCCAGCAGCTCGGGACAGGGAATAGTTGGGGAGCTGTTTTTT. As protein: CASSSGQGIVGELFF.